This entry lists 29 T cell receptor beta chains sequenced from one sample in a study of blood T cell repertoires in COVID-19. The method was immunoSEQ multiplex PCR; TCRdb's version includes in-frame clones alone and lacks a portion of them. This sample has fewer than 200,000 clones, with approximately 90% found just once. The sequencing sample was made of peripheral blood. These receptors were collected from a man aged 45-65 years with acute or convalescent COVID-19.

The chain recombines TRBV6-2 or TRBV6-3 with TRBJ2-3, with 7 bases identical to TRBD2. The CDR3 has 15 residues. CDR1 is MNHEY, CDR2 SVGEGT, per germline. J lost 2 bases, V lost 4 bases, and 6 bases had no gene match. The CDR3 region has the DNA TGTGCCAGCAGTTCCGCCGGGAGGTTCACAGATACGCAGTATTTT. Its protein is CASSSAGRFTDTQYF.

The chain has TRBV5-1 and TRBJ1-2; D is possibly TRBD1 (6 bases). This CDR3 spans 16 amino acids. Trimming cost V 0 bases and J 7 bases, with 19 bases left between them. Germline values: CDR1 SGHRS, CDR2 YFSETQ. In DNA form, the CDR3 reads TGCGCCAGCAGCTTGGGGGGACAAAACCCCTCGGTTGGCTACACCTTC. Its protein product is CASSLGGQNPSVGYTF.

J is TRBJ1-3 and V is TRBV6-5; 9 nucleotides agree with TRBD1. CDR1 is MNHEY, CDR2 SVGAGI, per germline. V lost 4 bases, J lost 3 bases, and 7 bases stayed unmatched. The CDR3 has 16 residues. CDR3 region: CASSLQGADFGNTIYF. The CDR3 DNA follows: TGTGCCAGCAGTTTACAGGGGGCAGATTTTGGAAACACCATATATTTT.

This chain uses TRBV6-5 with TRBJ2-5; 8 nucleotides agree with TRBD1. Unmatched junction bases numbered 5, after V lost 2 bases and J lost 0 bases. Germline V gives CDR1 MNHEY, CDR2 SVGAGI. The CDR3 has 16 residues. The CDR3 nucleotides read TGTGCCAGCAGTTACCCAAACAGGGGGGACCAAGAGACCCAGTACTTC. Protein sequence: CASSYPNRGDQETQYF.

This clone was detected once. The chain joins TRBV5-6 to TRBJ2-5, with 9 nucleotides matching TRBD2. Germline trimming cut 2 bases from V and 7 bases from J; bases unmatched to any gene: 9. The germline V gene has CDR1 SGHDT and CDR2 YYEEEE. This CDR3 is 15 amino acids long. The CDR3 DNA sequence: TGTGCCAGCAGCTTTGCGGGAGGGCCGGGGGGGACCCAGTACTTC. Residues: CASSFAGGPGGTQYF.

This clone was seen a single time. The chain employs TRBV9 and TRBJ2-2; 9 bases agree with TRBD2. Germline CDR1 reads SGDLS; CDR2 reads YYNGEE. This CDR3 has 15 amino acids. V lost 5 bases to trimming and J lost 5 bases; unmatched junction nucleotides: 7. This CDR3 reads CASRSSGSRTGELFF. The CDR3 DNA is TGTGCCAGCAGGAGTAGCGGGAGTCGTACCGGGGAGCTGTTTTTT.

This chain's CDR3 is CASSGDRGLVETQYF. For the CDR3, the DNA is TGTGCCAGCAGCGGGGACAGGGGGCTCGTAGAGACCCAGTACTTC. The chain uses TRBV6-5 and TRBJ2-5, with 12 bases matching TRBD1. The CDR3 spans 15 residues. With V trimmed by 6 bases and J by 4 bases, 6 bases remained unmatched. The germline gives CDR1 MNHEY, CDR2 SVGAGI.

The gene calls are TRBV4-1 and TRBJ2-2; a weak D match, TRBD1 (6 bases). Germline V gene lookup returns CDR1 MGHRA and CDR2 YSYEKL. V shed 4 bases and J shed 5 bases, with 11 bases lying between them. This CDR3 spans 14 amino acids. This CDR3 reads CASSLRQETGELFF. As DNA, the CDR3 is TGCGCCAGCAGCCTTCGACAGGAGACCGGGGAGCTGTTTTTT.

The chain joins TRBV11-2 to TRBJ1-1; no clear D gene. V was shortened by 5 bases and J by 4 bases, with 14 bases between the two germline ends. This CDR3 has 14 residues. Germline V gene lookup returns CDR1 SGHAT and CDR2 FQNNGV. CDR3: CASSQNTGGTEAFF. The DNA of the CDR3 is TGTGCCAGCAGCCAAAATACGGGAGGCACTGAAGCTTTCTTT.

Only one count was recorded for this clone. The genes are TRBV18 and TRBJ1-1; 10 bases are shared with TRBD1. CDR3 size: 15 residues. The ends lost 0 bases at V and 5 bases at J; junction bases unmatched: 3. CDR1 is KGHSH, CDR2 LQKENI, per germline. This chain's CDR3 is CASSPPGQGRTEAFF. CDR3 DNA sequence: TGTGCCAGCTCACCACCGGGACAGGGGAGAACTGAAGCTTTCTTT.

The CDR3 nucleotides are TGTGCCAGCAGCCCGGGGGGGTCTCCGTACGAGCAGTACTTC. Residues: CASSPGGSPYEQYF. This chain joins TRBV9 and TRBJ2-7, with 8 bases matching TRBD2. The CDR3 sequence is 14 residues long. V was clipped by 4 bases and J by 4 bases; unmatched bases: 7. Germline CDR1 SGDLS, CDR2 YYNGEE.

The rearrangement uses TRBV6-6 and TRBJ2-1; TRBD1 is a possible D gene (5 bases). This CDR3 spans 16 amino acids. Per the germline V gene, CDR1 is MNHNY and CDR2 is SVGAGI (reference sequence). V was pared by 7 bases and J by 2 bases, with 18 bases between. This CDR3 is CASKQGLGLTYNEQFF. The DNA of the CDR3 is TGTGCCAGCAAACAAGGGTTGGGGCTGACCTACAATGAGCAGTTCTTC.

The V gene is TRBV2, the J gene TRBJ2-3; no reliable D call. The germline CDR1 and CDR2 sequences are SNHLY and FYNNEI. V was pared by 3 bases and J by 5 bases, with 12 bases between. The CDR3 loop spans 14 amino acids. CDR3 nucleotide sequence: TGTGCCAGCAGTGACCCCTATTTTTTAGATACGCAGTATTTT. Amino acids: CASSDPYFLDTQYF.

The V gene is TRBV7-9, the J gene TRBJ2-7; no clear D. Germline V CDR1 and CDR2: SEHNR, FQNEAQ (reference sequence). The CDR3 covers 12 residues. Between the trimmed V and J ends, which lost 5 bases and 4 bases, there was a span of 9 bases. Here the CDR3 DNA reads TGTGCCAGCAGCCCCGCCCAGTACGAGCAGTACTTC. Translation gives CASSPAQYEQYF.

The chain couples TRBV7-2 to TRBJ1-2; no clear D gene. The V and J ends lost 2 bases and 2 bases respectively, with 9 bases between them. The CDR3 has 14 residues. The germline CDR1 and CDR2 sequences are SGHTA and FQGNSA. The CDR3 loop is CASSLKTGNYGYTF. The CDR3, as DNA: TGTGCCAGCAGCTTAAAAACCGGGAACTATGGCTACACCTTC. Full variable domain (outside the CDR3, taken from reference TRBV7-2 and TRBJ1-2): GAGVSQSPSNKVTEKGKDVELRCDPISGHTALYWYRQSLGQGLEFLIYFQGNSAPDKSGLPSDRFSAERTGGSVSTLTIQRTQQEDSAVYLCASSLKTGNYGYTFGSGTRLTVV.

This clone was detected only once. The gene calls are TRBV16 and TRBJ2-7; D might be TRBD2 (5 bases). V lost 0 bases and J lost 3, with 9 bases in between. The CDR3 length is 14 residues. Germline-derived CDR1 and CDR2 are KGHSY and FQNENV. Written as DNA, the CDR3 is TGTGCCAGCAGCCAATCGTCGGGATTCTACGAGCAGTACTTC. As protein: CASSQSSGFYEQYF.

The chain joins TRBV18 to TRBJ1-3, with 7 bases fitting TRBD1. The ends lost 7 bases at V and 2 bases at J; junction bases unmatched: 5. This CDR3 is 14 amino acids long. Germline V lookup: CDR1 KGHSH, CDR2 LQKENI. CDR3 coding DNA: TGTGCCAGCTTACCGGACAGGACTGGAAACACCATATATTTT. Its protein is CASLPDRTGNTIYF. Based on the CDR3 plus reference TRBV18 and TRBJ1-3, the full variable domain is NAGVMQNPRHLVRRRGQEARLRCSPMKGHSHVYWYRQLPEEGLKFMVYLQKENIIDESGMPKERFSAEFPKEGPSILRIQQVVRGDSAAYFCASLPDRTGNTIYFGEGSWLTVV.

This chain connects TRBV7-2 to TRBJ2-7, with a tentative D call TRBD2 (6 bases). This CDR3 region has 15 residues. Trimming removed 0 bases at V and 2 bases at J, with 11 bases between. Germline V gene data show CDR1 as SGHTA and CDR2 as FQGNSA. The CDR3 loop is CASSLAGGGTYEQYV. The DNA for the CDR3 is TGTGCCAGCAGCTTAGCGGGGGGAGGAACCTACGAGCAGTACGTC.

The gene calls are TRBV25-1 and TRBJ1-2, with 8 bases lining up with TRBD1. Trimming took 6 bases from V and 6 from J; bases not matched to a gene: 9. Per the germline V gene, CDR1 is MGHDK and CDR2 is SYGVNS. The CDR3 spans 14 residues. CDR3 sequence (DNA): TGTGCCAGCAGCCCGGACAGGGCGTGGGATGGCTACACCTTC. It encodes CASSPDRAWDGYTF.

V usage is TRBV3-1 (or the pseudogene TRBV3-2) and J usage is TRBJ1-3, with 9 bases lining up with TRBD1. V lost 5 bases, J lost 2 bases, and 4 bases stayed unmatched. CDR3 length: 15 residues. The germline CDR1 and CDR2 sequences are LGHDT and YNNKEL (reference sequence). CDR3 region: CASSYGQGTGNTIYF. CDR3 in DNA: TGTGCCAGCAGCTATGGACAGGGGACTGGAAACACCATATATTTT.

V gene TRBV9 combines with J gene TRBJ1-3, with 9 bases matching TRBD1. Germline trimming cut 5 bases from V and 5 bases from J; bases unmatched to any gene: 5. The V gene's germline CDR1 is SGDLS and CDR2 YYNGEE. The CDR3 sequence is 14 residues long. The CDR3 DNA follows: TGTGCCAGCAGTGGGGACAGGGCTAGAAACACCATATATTTT. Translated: CASSGDRARNTIYF. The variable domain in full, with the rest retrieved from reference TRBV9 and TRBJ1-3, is DSGVTQTPKHLITATGQRVTLRCSPRSGDLSVYWYQQSLDQGLQFLIQYYNGEERAKGNILERFSAQQFPDLHSELNLSSLELGDSALYFCASSGDRARNTIYFGEGSWLTVV.

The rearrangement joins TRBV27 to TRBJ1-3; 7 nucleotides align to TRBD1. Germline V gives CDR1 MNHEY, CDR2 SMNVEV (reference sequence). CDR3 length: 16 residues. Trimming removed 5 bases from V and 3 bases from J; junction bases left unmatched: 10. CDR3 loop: CASSPQTGFYGNTIYF. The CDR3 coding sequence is TGTGCCAGCAGTCCCCAGACAGGGTTTTATGGAAACACCATATATTTT.

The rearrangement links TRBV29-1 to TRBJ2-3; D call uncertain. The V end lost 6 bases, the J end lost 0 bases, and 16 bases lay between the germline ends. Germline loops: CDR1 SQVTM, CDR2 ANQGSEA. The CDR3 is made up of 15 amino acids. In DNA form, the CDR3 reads TGCAGCGTCGTTGGTGACACCACTAGCACAGATACGCAGTATTTT. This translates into CSVVGDTTSTDTQYF.

CDR3 sequence reads: CASRKGRQGPLAYPTNEKLFF. CDR3 coding DNA: TGCGCCAGCAGAAAAGGACGACAGGGCCCCCTGGCGTACCCAACTAATGAAAAACTGTTTTTT. The chain couples TRBV5-1 to TRBJ1-4, with 7 positions matching TRBD1. Germline V CDR1 and CDR2: SGHRS, YFSETQ. The CDR3 has 21 residues. Germline trimming cut 5 bases from V and 0 bases from J; bases unmatched to any gene: 22.

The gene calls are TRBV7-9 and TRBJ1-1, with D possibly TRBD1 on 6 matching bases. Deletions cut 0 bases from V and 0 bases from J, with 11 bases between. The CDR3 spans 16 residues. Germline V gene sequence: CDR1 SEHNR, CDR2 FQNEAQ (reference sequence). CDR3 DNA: TGTGCCAGCAGCTTAGCTCGGACAGCTTTGAACACTGAAGCTTTCTTT. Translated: CASSLARTALNTEAFF. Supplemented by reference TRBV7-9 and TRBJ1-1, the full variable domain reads DTGVSQNPRHKITKRGQNVTFRCDPISEHNRLYWYRQTLGQGPEFLTYFQNEAQLEKSRLLSDRFSAERPKGSFSTLEIQRTEQGDSAMYLCASSLARTALNTEAFFGQGTRLTVV.

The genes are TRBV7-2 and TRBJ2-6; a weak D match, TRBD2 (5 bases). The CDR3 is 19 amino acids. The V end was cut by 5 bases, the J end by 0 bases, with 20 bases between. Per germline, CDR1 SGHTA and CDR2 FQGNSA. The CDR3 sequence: CASSPRTRAGYSGANVLTF. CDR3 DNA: TGTGCCAGCAGCCCCCGGACGAGGGCAGGCTACTCTGGGGCCAACGTCCTGACTTTC.

The CDR3 spells CASSDSFLSSYNEQFF. CDR3 coding DNA: TGTGCCAGCAGTGACTCCTTTCTTAGCTCCTACAATGAGCAGTTCTTC. This sequence joins TRBV6-4 and TRBJ2-1; no clear D. In germline, CDR1 is MRHNA, CDR2 SNTAGT. Deletions cut 0 bases from V and 0 bases from J, with 9 bases between. This CDR3 contains 16 residues.

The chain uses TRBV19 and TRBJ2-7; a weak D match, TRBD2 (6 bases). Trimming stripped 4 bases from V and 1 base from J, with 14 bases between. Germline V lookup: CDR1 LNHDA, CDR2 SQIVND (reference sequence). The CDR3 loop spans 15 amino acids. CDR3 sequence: CASSKLGGDSYEQYF. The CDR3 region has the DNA TGTGCCAGTAGTAAATTGGGGGGAGATTCCTACGAGCAGTACTTC.

CDR3 nucleotide sequence: TGTGCCATCAGTGAAGGGTGGGAGAGTGTTTACGAGCAGTACTTC. Translated, it gives CAISEGWESVYEQYF. The J gene is TRBJ2-7, the V gene TRBV10-3; possible D gene TRBD2, 5 bases. CDR1 is ENHRY and CDR2 is SYGVKD in the germline V gene. The V and J ends lost 3 bases and 4 bases respectively, with 16 bases between them. The length of the CDR3 is 15 residues.